The rows below give T cell receptor beta chains drawn from one sample of a study of Ad26.COV2.S vaccination and SARS-CoV-2 variants. This table comes from immunoSEQ multiplex PCR, and its TCRdb copy is limited to in-frame clones, with some not included. The sample consists of over 400,000 clones, around 90% of them appearing once. Sequenced here: peripheral blood, sampled in a trial of Ad26.COV2.S vaccine versus placebo. Every receptor here comes from a person aged 18-60 years who received the Ad26.COV2.S COVID-19 vaccine or a placebo. The CDR3 runs from the conserved cysteine through the conserved F or W. The D gene is left open where the match is weak. Only part of the rows carry a size: once, few, many, or a class if the clone is expanded.

13,.,TRBV12-3/TRBV12-4,.,TRBJ1-6,TGTGCCAGCAAGGGGGAAATGTCCTCACCCCTCCACTTT,CASKGEMSSPLHF
15,.,TRBV24-1,.,TRBJ1-4,TGTGCCACCAGTGATACGGTACAGGGCGCCGGAAAACTGTTTTTT,CATSDTVQGAGKLFF
14,.,TRBV19,TRBD1,TRBJ2-7,TGTGCCAGTAGTATCCAGGGACAGGCCTACGAGCAGTACTTC,CASSIQGQAYEQYF
16,.,TRBV28,TRBD1,TRBJ1-1,TGTGCCAGCAGACCGATATATGACAGGGGGAACACTGAAGCTTTCTTT,CASRPIYDRGNTEAFF
15,.,TRBV19,TRBD1,TRBJ1-5,TGTGCCAGTAGGGGGCAGGGGGTGAACAATCAGCCCCAGCATTTT,CASRGQGVNNQPQHF
16,.,TRBV18,.,TRBJ1-4,TGTGCCAGCTCAAGGGTACAGGGCCCGCCCGAAGAAAAACTGTTTTTT,CASSRVQGPPEEKLFF
15,.,TRBV15,TRBD2,TRBJ2-1,TGTGCCACCAGCGGTAGCGGGGTCTCCTACAATGAGCAGTTCTTC,CATSGSGVSYNEQFF
15,few,TRBV4-2,.,TRBJ2-2,TGTGCCAGCAGCCAAGAAGGACTCAACACCGGGGAGCTGTTTTTT,CASSQEGLNTGELFF
14,.,TRBV2,TRBD1,TRBJ1-1,TGTGCCAGCAGTGGGACAGGGGGTGGTACTGAAGCTTTCTTT,CASSGTGGGTEAFF
15,.,TRBV4-2,TRBD1,TRBJ1-2,TGTGCCAGCAGCCAAGATTGGTCACAGGGGTATGGCTACACCTTC,CASSQDWSQGYGYTF
15,.,TRBV5-6,.,TRBJ2-2,TGTGCCAGCCTCAGGCAGGGGACGAACACCGGGGAGCTGTTTTTT,CASLRQGTNTGELFF